Sequencing of this TCR beta chain was carried out in a study of cytomegalovirus exposure and HLA in healthy donors. V lost 5 bases, J lost 3 bases, and 23 bases lay in between. This CDR3 is built from 17 residues. CDR1 and CDR2 (germline): SGHAT, FQNNGV. This PCR relied on a set of 60 Vbeta primers and 13 Jbeta primers. Repertoires were generated with immunoSEQ multiplex PCR, while TCRdb's copy carries only in-frame clones and drops some. The table shows 150,000 to 200,000 clones, with around 80% occurring only once. This TCR came from a woman aged 40 to 55 in good health and CMV-seronegative. The rearrangement joins TRBV11-2 to TRBJ2-7, with no clear D. Sequencing was performed on PBMCs. CDR3 in amino acids: CASSPPTSDGGIYEQYF. Here the CDR3 DNA reads TGTGCCAGCAGCCCACCAACATCAGACGGCGGCATCTACGAGCAGTACTTC.